The 15 T cell receptor beta chains below were found in one sample sequenced in a study of monozygotic twins with inflammatory bowel disease. TCRdb processed the 5' RACE reads again and assigns one entry to each CDR3 protein, with no DNA. The listing contains about 380,000 distinct CDR3 sequences. The sample comprised blood. These receptors were obtained from a human donor with ulcerative colitis or Crohn's disease, or a healthy co-twin of an affected twin (not recorded which).

This sequence joins TRBV5-1 and TRBJ2-3. The CDR3 contains 16 residues. Germline CDR1 and CDR2: SGHRS and YFSETQ. This CDR3 reads CASSLDPWASTDTQYF.

The chain joins TRBV20-1 to TRBJ1-4. The length of the CDR3 is 13 residues. The germline CDR1 and CDR2 sequences are DFQATT and SNEGSKA (reference sequence). The CDR3: CSASGRVQEKLFF.

This rearrangement joins TRBV9 to TRBJ1-1; TCRdb's D gene call, TRBD1, goes unchecked for lack of DNA. Germline CDR1 is SGDLS and CDR2 is YYNGEE. The CDR3 loop spans 15 amino acids. CDR3: CASSGLGQGGPEAFF.

The chain recombines TRBV27 with TRBJ2-5; TCRdb proposes TRBD1, but this gene call is untestable without DNA. The CDR3 runs to 14 residues. Germline V gene sequence: CDR1 MNHEY, CDR2 SMNVEV (reference sequence). This CDR3 reads CASSPRTAEETQYF.

The chain recombines TRBV19 with TRBJ2-2; TCRdb's assignment of TRBD1 cannot be checked, as there is no DNA. The CDR3 extends over 13 amino acids. The germline gives CDR1 LNHDA, CDR2 SQIVND (reference sequence). CDR3 protein: CASKLGGTGELFF. Drawing the rest from reference TRBV19 and TRBJ2-2, the complete variable domain is DGGITQSPKYLFRKEGQNVTLSCEQNLNHDAMYWYRQDPGQGLRLIYYSQIVNDFQKGDIAEGYSVSREKKESFPLTVTSAQKNPTAFYLCASKLGGTGELFFGEGSRLTVL.

The J gene is TRBJ1-2, the V gene TRBV6-6. The CDR3 loop spans 12 amino acids. CDR1 is MNHNY, CDR2 SVGAGI, per germline (reference sequence). This chain's CDR3 is CATQKENYGYTF.

This chain's CDR3 is CASIREGATQYF. The genes are TRBV2 and TRBJ2-3; TCRdb returns TRBD1, unconfirmable since there is no DNA. The CDR3 is 12 amino acids. The germline V gene encodes CDR1 SNHLY and CDR2 FYNNEI.

V gene TRBV6-5 combines with J gene TRBJ2-1; TCRdb's assignment of TRBD1 cannot be checked, as there is no DNA. The CDR3 runs to 14 residues. Per the germline V gene, CDR1 is MNHEY and CDR2 is SVGAGI. The CDR3 loop is CASSYVGGLDEQFF.

The J gene is TRBJ2-7, the V gene TRBV5-1. The CDR3 sequence is 14 residues long. Germline V gives CDR1 SGHRS, CDR2 YFSETQ. CDR3 sequence: CASRLAEISYEQYF.

The V call is TRBV6-6, the J call TRBJ2-5; the D call from TCRdb, TRBD1, cannot be confirmed without DNA. CDR3 length equals 14 residues. CDR1 is MNHNY and CDR2 is SVGAGI in the germline V gene (reference sequence). CDR3 loop: CASTGGLDQETQYF.

The genes are TRBV5-6 and TRBJ2-1; the D gene TCRdb calls, TRBD2, cannot be checked with no DNA. This CDR3 is built from 15 residues. Germline CDR1 SGHDT, CDR2 YYEEEE. This CDR3 reads CASSLIGLPYNEQFF.

The chain couples TRBV7-2 to TRBJ1-2. The germline gives CDR1 SGHTA, CDR2 FQGNSA. CDR3 length: 15 amino acids. CDR3 loop: CASSLAQVATYGYTF.

The rearrangement joins TRBV27 to TRBJ2-2; with no DNA, the TCRdb D assignment of TRBD2 cannot be verified. CDR1 is MNHEY, CDR2 SMNVEV, per germline (reference sequence). The CDR3 runs 14 residues. The CDR3 sequence is CASRQGPAPGELFF.

The V and J genes are TRBV5-1 and TRBJ2-4; TCRdb reports TRBD1, a call that lacks DNA to check it against. This CDR3 contains 14 residues. Germline V gene lookup returns CDR1 SGHRS and CDR2 YFSETQ. CDR3 sequence: CASSLVGTKNIQYF.

The CDR3 reads CASSIGTIYEQYF. This chain uses TRBV19 with TRBJ2-7; the TCRdb D gene call, TRBD2, has no DNA to confirm it. The CDR3 runs 13 residues. In germline, CDR1 is LNHDA, CDR2 SQIVND (reference sequence).